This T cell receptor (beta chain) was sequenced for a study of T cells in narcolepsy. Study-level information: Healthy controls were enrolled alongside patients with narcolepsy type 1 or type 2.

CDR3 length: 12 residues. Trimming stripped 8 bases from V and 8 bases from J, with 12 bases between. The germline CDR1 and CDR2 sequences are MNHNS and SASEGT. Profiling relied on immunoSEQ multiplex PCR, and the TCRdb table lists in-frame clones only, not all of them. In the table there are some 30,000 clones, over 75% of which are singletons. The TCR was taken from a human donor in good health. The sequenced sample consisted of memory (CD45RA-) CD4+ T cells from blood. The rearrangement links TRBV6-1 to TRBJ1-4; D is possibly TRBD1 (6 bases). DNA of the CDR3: TGTGCCAGCTCTACAGGGACCGAAAAACTGTTTTTT. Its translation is CASSTGTEKLFF.